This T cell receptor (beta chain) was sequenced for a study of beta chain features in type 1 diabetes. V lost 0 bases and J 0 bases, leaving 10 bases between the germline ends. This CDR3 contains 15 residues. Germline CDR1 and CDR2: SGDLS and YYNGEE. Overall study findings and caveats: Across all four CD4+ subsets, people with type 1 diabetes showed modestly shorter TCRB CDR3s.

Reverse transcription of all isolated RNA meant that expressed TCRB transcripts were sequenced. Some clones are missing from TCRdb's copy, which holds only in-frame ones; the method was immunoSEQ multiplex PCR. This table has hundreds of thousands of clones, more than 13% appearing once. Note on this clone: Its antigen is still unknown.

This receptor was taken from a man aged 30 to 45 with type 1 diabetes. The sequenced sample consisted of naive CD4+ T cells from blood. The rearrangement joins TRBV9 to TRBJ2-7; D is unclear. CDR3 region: CASSVGRLDSYEQYF. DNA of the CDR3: TGTGCCAGCAGCGTAGGGAGATTAGACTCCTACGAGCAGTACTTC.